This T cell receptor beta chain was retrieved from a study of post-analysis software for immune sequencing data. On this clonotype: As yet, its antigen is unknown.

General observations from the study: In patients, TRBV5-6, TRBV5-1 and TRBV20-1 belonged to roughly 5 TRBV segments found more frequently than in controls.

Prepared TCR beta cDNA libraries contained unique molecular identifiers. Each sample of roughly 1 to 11 million input T cells yielded 500,000 or so cDNA molecules, so each molecule approximated one T cell. TCRdb fed the PCR reads into MiXCR, producing one record per CDR3 protein. The repertoire includes around 710,000 distinct CDR3 sequences, around 46% of them detected once, and roughly 5% sits in the top ten. CDR3 length: 13 residues. Deletions cut 5 bases from V and 5 bases from J, with 13 bases between. Germline values: CDR1 SQVTM, CDR2 ANQGSEA. The sequence came from a girl aged 5-17 years with multiple sclerosis. The chain is built from TRBV29-1 and TRBJ1-5; D gene ambiguous. Input material: blood. The CDR3 spells CSVCGGPDQPQHF. CDR3 in DNA: TGCAGCGTTTGCGGTGGGCCAGATCAGCCCCAGCATTTT. Together with reference TRBV29-1 and TRBJ1-5, the CDR3 gives the full variable domain: SAVISQKPSRDICQRGTSLTIQCQVDSQVTMMFWYRQQPGQSLTLIATANQGSEATYESGFVIDKFPISRPNLTFSTLTVSNMSPEDSSIYLCSVCGGPDQPQHFGDGTRLSIL.